These T cell receptor beta chains were read from a single sample in a study of beta chain features in type 1 diabetes. Sequencing used immunoSEQ multiplex PCR; TCRdb keeps in-frame clones, though not all of them. Seen here are 250,000 to 350,000 clones, approximately 15% observed once, and the top ten hold about 6.7%. Sample: central memory CD4+ T cells from blood. These receptors originate from a man aged 25-45 years in good health. Both conserved end residues are part of each CDR3. D genes are given only for firm matches. Not every row has a clone size; where given, it reads once, few, many or a size class.

>TRBV2|TRBJ2-3|TRBD2|once
CASSPRLAGGPGHF
TGTGCCAGCAGTCCCCGACTAGCGGGGGGGCCCGGACATTTT
>TRBV4-3|TRBJ2-2|-|many
CASSQEAPGELFF
TGCGCCAGCAGCCAAGAGGCACCCGGGGAGCTGTTTTTT
>TRBV5-1|TRBJ1-1|-|-
CASSSGQTNTEAFF
TGCGCCAGCAGCTCTGGACAGACGAACACTGAAGCTTTCTTT
>TRBV5-1|TRBJ2-3|-|few
CASLQLPGTDTQYF
TGCGCCAGCCTTCAACTGCCGGGCACAGATACGCAGTATTTT
>TRBV6-1|TRBJ1-5|TRBD1|few
CASSSGTVRHF
TGTGCCAGCAGTTCCGGGACAGTCCGGCATTTT
>TRBV19|TRBJ2-7|-|many
CATSAGFSYEQYF
TGTGCCACTAGCGCAGGCTTCTCCTACGAGCAGTACTTC
>TRBV4-3|TRBJ2-1|TRBD2|-
CASSQALAGGPREQFF
TGCGCCAGCAGCCAAGCCCTAGCGGGAGGGCCGCGGGAGCAGTTCTTC
>TRBV6-1|TRBJ2-1|-|-
CASSNKALAINEQFF
TGTGCCAGCAGTAATAAGGCTCTAGCGATCAATGAGCAGTTCTTC
>TRBV18|TRBJ2-1|-|many
CASSRPGLENEQFF
TGTGCCAGCTCACGCCCGGGACTGGAGAATGAGCAGTTCTTC
>TRBV7-6|TRBJ2-3|-|-
CASITGDTQYF
TGTGCCAGCATCACTGGCGATACGCAGTATTTT
>TRBV19|TRBJ2-1|TRBD2|few
CATGYSGQNYNEQFF
TGTGCCACGGGGTATAGCGGGCAGAACTACAATGAGCAGTTCTTC
>TRBV10-3|TRBJ1-1|-|-
CATSRQNGKNTEAFF
TGTGCCACTTCCCGACAGAACGGCAAGAACACTGAAGCTTTCTTT
>TRBV6-1|TRBJ2-1|TRBD2|few
CASSVGTSAGGVNEQFF
TGTGCCAGCAGTGTTGGAACTAGCGCGGGAGGGGTCAATGAGCAGTTCTTC
>TRBV6-5|TRBJ2-3|-|few
CASSYSPSPPRDTQYF
TGTGCCAGCAGTTACTCCCCGAGCCCGCCTAGAGATACGCAGTATTTT